This is a list of T cell receptor beta chains from one sample in a study of blood T cell repertoires in COVID-19. Generated by immunoSEQ multiplex PCR, the TCRdb table keeps only in-frame clones and is missing some. The sample shows 150,000 or so clones, 75% to 85% of them seen only once. The source material was peripheral blood. These receptor sequences come from a human donor with acute or convalescent COVID-19. The donor label of this sample is uncertain. The CDR3 runs from the conserved cysteine through the conserved F or W. D genes are given only for firm matches. Some rows have no size entry. The others give once, few or many, or a class for an expanded clone.

D gene: TRBD1
clone size: .
V gene: TRBV14
J gene: TRBJ1-6
CDR3 protein: CASSPLDRANSPLHF
CDR3 DNA: TGTGCCAGCAGCCCCCTGGACAGGGCCAATTCACCCCTCCACTTT

D gene: TRBD1
clone size: .
V gene: TRBV5-1
J gene: TRBJ1-2
CDR3 protein: CASSPRTGTGGPDGYTF
CDR3 DNA: TGCGCCAGCAGCCCACGGACTGGGACAGGGGGTCCGGATGGCTACACCTTC

D gene: .
clone size: .
V gene: TRBV24-1
J gene: TRBJ1-4
CDR3 protein: CATSAPIGAREKLFF
CDR3 DNA: TGTGCCACCAGTGCTCCAATAGGGGCGAGGGAAAAACTGTTTTTT

D gene: .
clone size: .
V gene: TRBV19
J gene: TRBJ1-5
CDR3 protein: CASMSQRLFNQPQHF
CDR3 DNA: TGTGCCAGTATGAGTCAGAGACTATTCAATCAGCCCCAGCATTTT

D gene: .
clone size: .
V gene: TRBV30
J gene: TRBJ1-6
CDR3 protein: CAWSEGDRSLRSPLHF
CDR3 DNA: TGTGCCTGGAGTGAAGGAGACAGATCCTTAAGGTCACCCCTCCACTTT

D gene: .
clone size: .
V gene: TRBV4-1
J gene: TRBJ2-2
CDR3 protein: CASSQPSDITGELFF
CDR3 DNA: TGCGCCAGCAGCCAACCCTCGGACATAACCGGGGAGCTGTTTTTT

D gene: .
clone size: .
V gene: TRBV6-5
J gene: TRBJ2-3
CDR3 protein: CASSPTGDTQYF
CDR3 DNA: TGTGCCAGCAGTCCGACGGGAGATACGCAGTATTTT

D gene: .
clone size: .
V gene: TRBV27
J gene: TRBJ1-6
CDR3 protein: CASRTLGTGNSPLHF
CDR3 DNA: TGTGCCAGCAGGACCCTTGGAACAGGGAATTCACCCCTCCACTTT

D gene: TRBD1
clone size: .
V gene: TRBV28
J gene: TRBJ1-1
CDR3 protein: CASSSDRGRTEAFF
CDR3 DNA: TGTGCCAGCAGTTCCGACAGGGGAAGAACTGAAGCTTTCTTT

D gene: .
clone size: few
V gene: TRBV29-1
J gene: TRBJ2-5
CDR3 protein: CSESRGGGETQYF
CDR3 DNA: TGCAGCGAATCCAGAGGGGGTGGTGAGACCCAGTACTTC

D gene: TRBD1
clone size: .
V gene: TRBV11-2
J gene: TRBJ1-3
CDR3 protein: CASSQEFRQGGNTIYF
CDR3 DNA: TGTGCCAGCAGCCAAGAATTTAGACAGGGGGGAAACACCATATATTTT

D gene: TRBD1
clone size: .
V gene: TRBV5-6
J gene: TRBJ2-3
CDR3 protein: CASSLRQGSTDTQYF
CDR3 DNA: TGTGCCAGCAGCCTACGACAGGGGAGCACAGATACGCAGTATTTT

D gene: .
clone size: .
V gene: TRBV3-1/TRBV3-2
J gene: TRBJ1-3
CDR3 protein: CASSPRSGNTIYF
CDR3 DNA: TGTGCCAGCAGTCCGCGCTCTGGAAACACCATATATTTT

D gene: .
clone size: .
V gene: TRBV5-5
J gene: TRBJ1-1
CDR3 protein: CASSLQGALSEAFF
CDR3 DNA: TGTGCCAGCAGCTTACAGGGCGCGCTATCTGAAGCTTTCTTT

D gene: .
clone size: .
V gene: TRBV7-6
J gene: TRBJ1-5
CDR3 protein: CASSLGRNQPQHF
CDR3 DNA: TGTGCCAGCAGCTTAGGGCGGAATCAGCCCCAGCATTTT

D gene: TRBD2
clone size: few
V gene: TRBV9
J gene: TRBJ2-2
CDR3 protein: CASSSSLGAGELTGELFF
CDR3 DNA: TGTGCCAGCAGCTCTTCCCTCGGTGCGGGGGAGCTCACCGGGGAGCTGTTTTTT

D gene: TRBD1
clone size: .
V gene: TRBV5-4
J gene: TRBJ1-4
CDR3 protein: CASSPRQGKEEKLFF
CDR3 DNA: TGTGCCAGCAGCCCTAGACAGGGAAAGGAGGAAAAACTGTTTTTT

D gene: .
clone size: .
V gene: TRBV6-5
J gene: TRBJ2-3
CDR3 protein: CASSQQGRGTDTQYF
CDR3 DNA: TGTGCCAGCAGTCAACAGGGAAGGGGCACAGATACGCAGTATTTT

D gene: .
clone size: .
V gene: TRBV27
J gene: TRBJ1-5
CDR3 protein: CASSLSMQGGYQPQHF
CDR3 DNA: TGTGCCAGCAGTTTATCGATGCAGGGAGGCTATCAGCCCCAGCATTTT

D gene: TRBD1
clone size: .
V gene: TRBV30
J gene: TRBJ1-2
CDR3 protein: CAWSPGTDNYGYTF
CDR3 DNA: TGTGCCTGGAGCCCCGGGACAGATAACTATGGCTACACCTTC

D gene: .
clone size: .
V gene: TRBV6-5
J gene: TRBJ1-1
CDR3 protein: CASSSDWNTEAFF
CDR3 DNA: TGTGCCAGCAGCTCGGACTGGAACACTGAAGCTTTCTTT

D gene: TRBD1
clone size: .
V gene: TRBV5-1
J gene: TRBJ1-5
CDR3 protein: CASSSDRDQPQHF
CDR3 DNA: TGCGCCAGCAGCTCAGACAGGGATCAGCCCCAGCATTTT

D gene: .
clone size: .
V gene: TRBV14
J gene: TRBJ2-4
CDR3 protein: CASSQEDSRNIQYF
CDR3 DNA: TGTGCCAGCAGCCAAGAGGACAGTCGAAACATTCAGTACTTC

D gene: .
clone size: .
V gene: TRBV2
J gene: TRBJ1-1
CDR3 protein: CASSAGRGDANTEAFF
CDR3 DNA: TGTGCCAGCAGTGCGGGCAGGGGCGATGCGAACACTGAAGCTTTCTTT

D gene: .
clone size: .
V gene: TRBV5-6
J gene: TRBJ1-2
CDR3 protein: CASSLSIQGTLYGYTF
CDR3 DNA: TGTGCCAGCAGCTTGTCGATACAGGGAACGCTCTATGGCTACACCTTC

D gene: .
clone size: once
V gene: TRBV3-1/TRBV3-2
J gene: TRBJ1-1
CDR3 protein: CASSQFGGGTEAFF
CDR3 DNA: TGTGCCAGCAGCCAATTCGGAGGAGGAACTGAAGCTTTCTTT

D gene: .
clone size: once
V gene: TRBV6-5
J gene: TRBJ1-4
CDR3 protein: CASTPGEKLFF
CDR3 DNA: TGTGCCAGCACCCCGGGGGAAAAACTGTTTTTT

D gene: .
clone size: .
V gene: TRBV12-3/TRBV12-4
J gene: TRBJ1-1
CDR3 protein: CASSSTGNTEAFF
CDR3 DNA: TGTGCCAGCAGTTCCACGGGGAACACTGAAGCTTTCTTT

D gene: TRBD1
clone size: .
V gene: TRBV25-1
J gene: TRBJ1-1
CDR3 protein: CASSELDRADTEAFF
CDR3 DNA: TGTGCCAGCAGTGAATTAGACAGGGCGGACACTGAAGCTTTCTTT

D gene: .
clone size: .
V gene: TRBV2
J gene: TRBJ1-3
CDR3 protein: CASNLQGSGNTIYF
CDR3 DNA: TGTGCCAGCAACCTACAGGGATCTGGAAACACCATATATTTT

D gene: .
clone size: .
V gene: TRBV15
J gene: TRBJ1-5
CDR3 protein: CATSRDLSQPQHF
CDR3 DNA: TGTGCCACCAGCAGAGATCTGAGTCAGCCCCAGCATTTT

D gene: .
clone size: .
V gene: TRBV6-4
J gene: TRBJ1-6
CDR3 protein: CASSDSRDSPLHF
CDR3 DNA: TGTGCCAGCAGTGACTCGCGGGATTCACCCCTCCACTTT

D gene: .
clone size: .
V gene: TRBV12-5
J gene: TRBJ2-2
CDR3 protein: CASALGPSSVGELFF
CDR3 DNA: TGTGCTAGTGCCCTGGGACCGTCTAGCGTCGGGGAGCTGTTTTTT

D gene: TRBD1
clone size: .
V gene: TRBV7-8
J gene: TRBJ2-2
CDR3 protein: CASSLGQGTSGELFF
CDR3 DNA: TGTGCCAGCAGCTTAGGACAGGGTACGAGCGGGGAGCTGTTTTTT

D gene: .
clone size: .
V gene: TRBV7-2
J gene: TRBJ1-6
CDR3 protein: CASSSTGFWHNSPLHF
CDR3 DNA: TGTGCCAGCAGCAGTACAGGGTTCTGGCATAATTCACCCCTCCACTTT

D gene: .
clone size: .
V gene: TRBV4-1
J gene: TRBJ1-1
CDR3 protein: CASSLRLAQELNTEAFF
CDR3 DNA: TGCGCCAGCAGCCTTCGATTGGCGCAGGAATTGAACACTGAAGCTTTCTTT

D gene: TRBD2
clone size: .
V gene: TRBV29-1
J gene: TRBJ2-5
CDR3 protein: CSVEWRGQETQYF
CDR3 DNA: TGCAGCGTTGAATGGCGGGGGCAAGAGACCCAGTACTTC

D gene: .
clone size: few
V gene: TRBV6-5
J gene: TRBJ1-1
CDR3 protein: CASSYGGVGTEAFF
CDR3 DNA: TGTGCCAGCAGTTATGGGGGGGTAGGAACTGAAGCTTTCTTT

D gene: TRBD1
clone size: .
V gene: TRBV27
J gene: TRBJ2-5
CDR3 protein: CASSLRTGGQETQYF
CDR3 DNA: TGTGCCAGCAGTCTCCGGACAGGGGGGCAAGAGACCCAGTACTTC

D gene: .
clone size: many
V gene: TRBV7-9
J gene: TRBJ1-1
CDR3 protein: CASSLGQENTEAFF
CDR3 DNA: TGTGCCAGCAGCTTAGGACAGGAGAACACTGAAGCTTTCTTT

D gene: TRBD1
clone size: .
V gene: TRBV2
J gene: TRBJ1-3
CDR3 protein: CASSTGTEVFGNTIYF
CDR3 DNA: TGTGCCAGCAGTACCGGGACAGAAGTTTTTGGAAACACCATATATTTT

D gene: TRBD1
clone size: .
V gene: TRBV6-1
J gene: TRBJ2-7
CDR3 protein: CASSETGTYEQYF
CDR3 DNA: TGTGCCAGCAGTGAGACAGGGACCTACGAGCAGTACTTC

D gene: .
clone size: .
V gene: TRBV27
J gene: TRBJ1-5
CDR3 protein: CASSLTANQPQHF
CDR3 DNA: TGTGCCAGCAGTTTGACAGCTAATCAGCCCCAGCATTTT

D gene: .
clone size: .
V gene: TRBV6-5
J gene: TRBJ1-2
CDR3 protein: CASTEWGEVNGYTF
CDR3 DNA: TGTGCCAGCACCGAATGGGGCGAAGTAAATGGCTACACCTTC

D gene: .
clone size: .
V gene: TRBV1
J gene: TRBJ1-5
CDR3 protein: CTSSQDKRGWGGNQPQHF
CDR3 DNA: TGCACCAGCAGCCAAGATAAAAGAGGCTGGGGGGGGAATCAGCCCCAGCATTTT

D gene: TRBD1
clone size: .
V gene: TRBV20-1
J gene: TRBJ1-1
CDR3 protein: CSASQGALKRVDTEAFF
CDR3 DNA: TGCAGTGCTAGTCAGGGGGCGTTAAAGCGGGTGGACACTGAAGCTTTCTTT

D gene: .
clone size: many
V gene: TRBV10-1
J gene: TRBJ1-2
CDR3 protein: CASSEDRNYGYTF
CDR3 DNA: TGCGCCAGCAGTGAGGACAGGAACTATGGCTACACCTTC

D gene: .
clone size: .
V gene: TRBV5-1
J gene: TRBJ1-2
CDR3 protein: CASSLAGTPKRNNYGYTF
CDR3 DNA: TGCGCCAGCAGCCTAGCCGGGACACCGAAAAGGAATAACTATGGCTACACCTTC

D gene: .
clone size: .
V gene: TRBV9
J gene: TRBJ1-6
CDR3 protein: CASRRTLNNSPLHF
CDR3 DNA: TGTGCCAGCCGCCGGACACTAAATAATTCACCCCTCCACTTT

D gene: TRBD1
clone size: .
V gene: TRBV18
J gene: TRBJ2-1
CDR3 protein: CASSLTGQGTHEQFF
CDR3 DNA: TGTGCCAGCTCACTTACGGGACAGGGTACCCATGAGCAGTTCTTC

D gene: .
clone size: .
V gene: TRBV9
J gene: TRBJ1-1
CDR3 protein: CASSILKYGAEAFF
CDR3 DNA: TGTGCCAGCAGCATCCTTAAATACGGGGCTGAAGCTTTCTTT

D gene: TRBD2
clone size: .
V gene: TRBV5-1
J gene: TRBJ2-2
CDR3 protein: CASSSPTGGTGELFF
CDR3 DNA: TGCGCCAGCAGCTCCCCGACGGGGGGGACCGGGGAGCTGTTTTTT

D gene: .
clone size: .
V gene: TRBV6-4
J gene: TRBJ1-1
CDR3 protein: CASPVDGGLGPEAFF
CDR3 DNA: TGTGCCAGCCCCGTCGACGGGGGTCTGGGACCTGAAGCTTTCTTT

D gene: .
clone size: .
V gene: TRBV4-1
J gene: TRBJ1-5
CDR3 protein: CASSHGTDYSNQPQHF
CDR3 DNA: TGCGCCAGCAGCCACGGGACTGACTATAGCAATCAGCCCCAGCATTTT

D gene: .
clone size: .
V gene: TRBV9
J gene: TRBJ1-2
CDR3 protein: CASSVALGPNYGYTF
CDR3 DNA: TGTGCCAGCAGCGTAGCTTTGGGCCCTAACTATGGCTACACCTTC

D gene: .
clone size: .
V gene: TRBV12-3/TRBV12-4
J gene: TRBJ2-7
CDR3 protein: CASSLRVDEQYF
CDR3 DNA: TGTGCCAGCAGTTTGAGGGTCGACGAGCAGTACTTC

D gene: TRBD1
clone size: .
V gene: TRBV10-3
J gene: TRBJ1-2
CDR3 protein: CATLTGMHNYGYTF
CDR3 DNA: TGTGCCACTTTGACAGGGATGCACAACTATGGCTACACCTTC

D gene: .
clone size: .
V gene: TRBV18
J gene: TRBJ2-5
CDR3 protein: CASRSRSGEETQYF
CDR3 DNA: TGTGCCAGCCGTAGCCGCTCAGGGGAGGAGACCCAGTACTTC

D gene: .
clone size: .
V gene: TRBV5-4
J gene: TRBJ1-1
CDR3 protein: CASSAQQGVNTEAFF
CDR3 DNA: TGTGCCAGCAGCGCCCAACAGGGTGTGAACACTGAAGCTTTCTTT